Below are 20 T cell receptor beta chains sequenced from a single sample in a study of blood T cell repertoires in COVID-19. The repertoire was sequenced with immunoSEQ multiplex PCR; TCRdb's copy has only in-frame clones and lacks some. The table has about 250,000 clones, 65% to 85% seen once; the top ten hold more than 1.5%. The sample was peripheral blood. The receptors come from a woman in her thirties or forties who had recovered from COVID-19.

This clone was seen once. V gene TRBV2 combines with J gene TRBJ2-5; 7 bases map to TRBD1. J lost 2 bases, V lost 6 bases, and 9 bases had no gene match. Germline-derived CDR1 and CDR2 are SNHLY and FYNNEI. The CDR3 sequence is 15 residues long. The CDR3 loop reads CASSPLGTVQETQYF. The CDR3 region has the DNA TGTGCCAGCAGCCCCCTCGGGACAGTACAAGAGACCCAGTACTTC.

The chain has TRBV2 and TRBJ2-3; TRBD2 agrees at 9 bases. Germline CDR1 reads SNHLY; CDR2 reads FYNNEI. Trimming cost V 4 bases and J 5 bases; bases outside gene matches: 7. CDR3 length: 15 residues. The CDR3 nucleotides are TGTGCCAGCAGTGTGCGGGGGGGCCAGGGAGATACGCAGTATTTT. Translating it yields CASSVRGGQGDTQYF.

In this sample, this clone turned up once. The rearrangement links TRBV2 to TRBJ2-7; TRBD2 agrees at 10 bases. Germline-derived CDR1 and CDR2 are SNHLY and FYNNEI. The CDR3 has 14 residues. J gave up 3 bases and V 6 bases, and 5 bases lay outside the gene matches. Written as DNA, the CDR3 is TGTGCCAGCAGCCAGGGACTAGCGCTCTACGAGCAGTACTTC. Protein sequence: CASSQGLALYEQYF.

The genes are TRBV3-1 (or the pseudogene TRBV3-2) and TRBJ1-4; TRBD1 aligns across 11 bases. The CDR3 has 15 residues. CDR1 and CDR2 from the germline V gene are LGHDT and YNNKEL (reference sequence). V shed 4 bases and J 7 bases; nucleotides not matched to a gene: 5. The CDR3, as DNA: TGTGCCAGCAGCCTTCGGACAGGGGGCTTTGAAAAACTGTTTTTT. Amino acid sequence: CASSLRTGGFEKLFF.

This chain uses TRBV7-9 with TRBJ1-5; 7 bases align to TRBD1. Germline V gene lookup returns CDR1 SEHNR and CDR2 FQNEAQ (reference sequence). This CDR3 is 14 amino acids long. With 6 bases clipped from V and 4 bases from J, the junction kept 6 bases outside the gene matches. The CDR3 nucleotides are TGTGCCAGCAGACCTACAGGGGAAAATCAGCCCCAGCATTTT. This translates into CASRPTGENQPQHF.

J is TRBJ2-7 and V is TRBV6-5; 7 bases are a match to TRBD1. The CDR3 is 15 amino acids. The germline V gene encodes CDR1 MNHEY and CDR2 SVGAGI. The ends lost 6 bases at V and 2 bases at J; junction bases unmatched: 10. Here the CDR3 reads CASSGTAGPTYEQYF. In nucleotides, the CDR3 is TGTGCCAGCAGCGGGACAGCTGGCCCAACCTACGAGCAGTACTTC.

The chain is built from TRBV19 and TRBJ1-5; D remains ambiguous. Trimming shortened V by 6 bases and J by 7 bases, and 22 bases separated the two germline ends. CDR3 size: 16 residues. Germline lookup yields CDR1 LNHDA and CDR2 SQIVND (reference sequence). This CDR3 reads CASRQPGSSVKQPQHF. The CDR3 DNA reads as TGTGCCAGTAGGCAACCGGGATCATCGGTCAAGCAGCCCCAGCATTTT. Full variable domain (missing parts from reference TRBV19 and TRBJ1-5): DGGITQSPKYLFRKEGQNVTLSCEQNLNHDAMYWYRQDPGQGLRLIYYSQIVNDFQKGDIAEGYSVSREKKESFPLTVTSAQKNPTAFYLCASRQPGSSVKQPQHFGDGTRLSIL.

The CDR3 loop is CASSETDIRRDEQFF. The CDR3 DNA reads as TGTGCCAGCAGTGAAACGGACATTAGAAGGGATGAGCAGTTCTTC. The V gene is TRBV6-1, the J gene TRBJ2-1, with D perhaps matching TRBD1 (5 bases). Trimming stripped 2 bases from V and 8 bases from J, with 16 bases between. The germline CDR1 and CDR2 sequences are MNHNS and SASEGT. The CDR3 is 15 residues long.

This clone appeared a single time. This chain links TRBV28 with TRBJ2-1; 8 positions match TRBD1. This CDR3 has 14 residues. The V and J ends lost 7 bases and 12 bases, in that order; junction bases with no gene match: 14. The germline V gene encodes CDR1 MDHEN and CDR2 SYDVKM. CDR3 residues: CASKRQGSKLVQFF. In nucleotides, the CDR3 is TGTGCCAGCAAAAGACAGGGGTCAAAACTTGTGCAGTTCTTC.

The chain combines TRBV5-4 with TRBJ1-4; D gene uncertain. Germline lookup yields CDR1 SGHNT and CDR2 YYREEE (reference sequence). Trimming shortened V by 4 bases and J by 5 bases, and 12 bases separated the two germline ends. This CDR3 spans 14 amino acids. CDR3 loop: CASSHDGENEKLFF. CDR3 nucleotide sequence: TGTGCCAGCAGCCATGACGGAGAAAATGAAAAACTGTTTTTT.

The chain is built from TRBV3-1 (or the pseudogene TRBV3-2) and TRBJ2-7, with 9 bases lining up with TRBD1. CDR1 is LGHDT and CDR2 is YNNKEL in the germline V gene (reference sequence). V lost 0 bases to trimming and J lost 7 bases; unmatched junction nucleotides: 16. This CDR3 comprises 18 residues. This chain's CDR3 is CASSQDISPRQGEREQYF. In DNA form, the CDR3 reads TGTGCCAGCAGCCAAGATATTAGTCCGAGACAGGGGGAAAGGGAGCAGTACTTC.

The gene calls are TRBV29-1 and TRBJ2-3, with 9 bases matching TRBD2. Per the germline V gene, CDR1 is SQVTM and CDR2 is ANQGSEA. CDR3 length equals 14 residues. V shed 6 bases and J 1 base; nucleotides not matched to a gene: 5. The CDR3 loop reads CSVTSSGGTDTQYF. For the CDR3, the DNA is TGCAGCGTGACCTCTAGCGGGGGCACAGATACGCAGTATTTT.

The V gene is TRBV18, the J gene TRBJ2-1; TRBD1 agrees at 8 bases. Germline CDR1 and CDR2: KGHSH and LQKENI. V lost 5 bases to trimming and J lost 6 bases; unmatched junction nucleotides: 6. There are 14 residues in the CDR3. The CDR3 sequence: CASSTRGPGNEQFF. In DNA, the CDR3 is TGTGCCAGCTCAACCAGGGGGCCGGGCAATGAGCAGTTCTTC.

The V and J genes are TRBV27 and TRBJ2-3, with a weak D call TRBD2 (6 bases). V was shortened by 5 bases and J by 2 bases, with 17 bases between the two germline ends. This CDR3 contains 16 residues. CDR1 is MNHEY, CDR2 SMNVEV, per germline (reference sequence). The CDR3, as DNA: TGTGCCAGCAGTCCAGACCCCCCGGGGGTCACAGATACGCAGTATTTT. Encoded protein: CASSPDPPGVTDTQYF.

The DNA for the CDR3 is TGTGCCTACGATAGCGGGAGCGGGACCCAGTACTTC. Amino acid sequence: CAYDSGSGTQYF. V and J are TRBV30 and TRBJ2-5; TRBD2 aligns across 9 bases. CDR1 is GTSNPN and CDR2 is SVGIG in the germline V gene (reference sequence). The CDR3 loop spans 12 amino acids. J was trimmed by 7 bases and V by 7 bases; bases with no gene match: 7.

The chain recombines TRBV6-1 with TRBJ1-4, with TRBD1 as a possible D gene (5 bases). The CDR3 consists of 16 residues. The V end was cut by 0 bases, the J end by 4 bases, with 12 bases between. Germline CDR1 reads MNHNS; CDR2 reads SASEGT. The CDR3: CASSEASRVYNEKLFF. Here the CDR3 DNA reads TGTGCCAGCAGTGAAGCCTCCAGGGTCTATAATGAAAAACTGTTTTTT.

The DNA of the CDR3 is TGTGCCAGCAGTTTGGGACTCGAAATAGGTGAGCAGTTCTTC. It translates to CASSLGLEIGEQFF. The chain links TRBV28 to TRBJ2-1; tentative D call: TRBD2 (6 bases). This CDR3 comprises 14 residues. The germline V gene has CDR1 MDHEN and CDR2 SYDVKM. V was clipped by 3 bases and J by 9 bases, with 15 bases between them.

The chain has TRBV29-1 and TRBJ2-1; 15 nucleotides line up with TRBD2. The CDR3 is 17 residues long. CDR1 and CDR2 from the germline V gene are SQVTM and ANQGSEA. J was trimmed by 6 bases and V by 0 bases; bases with no gene match: 6. The CDR3 nucleotides read TGCAGCGTTGAAGATTGGACTAGCGGGGGGGCCAGCAATGAGCAGTTCTTC. It is translated as CSVEDWTSGGASNEQFF.

This rearrangement joins TRBV29-1 to TRBJ1-1, with a tentative D call TRBD1 (5 bases). There are 14 residues in the CDR3. Trimming cost V 4 bases and J 0 bases, with 12 bases left between them. Germline V lookup: CDR1 SQVTM, CDR2 ANQGSEA. DNA for the CDR3: TGCAGCGTTGTCCGCGGAGGGGTGAACACTGAAGCTTTCTTT. Translated, it gives CSVVRGGVNTEAFF.

The genes are TRBV5-6 and TRBJ1-4; D unresolved. The CDR3 runs to 12 residues. Trimming took off 0 bases at V and 10 bases at J, with 7 bases between the two ends. Per germline, CDR1 SGHDT and CDR2 YYEEEE. In nucleotides, the CDR3 is TGTGCCAGCAGCTTGGGCGTCGGAAAACTGTTTTTT. This gives the protein CASSLGVGKLFF.